One sample yielded the 14 T cell receptor beta chains listed below, sequenced in a study of T cell responses to AZD1222 COVID-19 vaccine. Sequencing was performed with immunoSEQ multiplex PCR; in TCRdb, only in-frame clones are kept and a portion is missing. The sample has some 200,000 clones, around 93% seen once. This material consisted of peripheral blood, taken on day 0 of MenACWY control vaccination. The source of these receptors is an adult in good health.

A single count supports this clone. Other DNA sequences within the sample encode an identical CDR3. V and J are TRBV30 and TRBJ1-5; D is unresolved. CDR3 length: 13 residues. Germline values: CDR1 GTSNPN, CDR2 SVGIG (reference sequence). The V and J ends lost 1 base and 7 bases respectively, with 11 bases between them. The CDR3 nucleotides are TGTGCCTGGAGTGCCCAAGGCGGGCAGCCCCAGCATTTT. Its translation is CAWSAQGGQPQHF.

The chain carries TRBV7-9 and TRBJ1-1, with 9 bases fitting TRBD1. This CDR3 contains 13 residues. CDR1 and CDR2 (germline): SEHNR, FQNEAQ (reference sequence). After removal of 5 bases from V and 12 bases from J, the junction contained 10 bases not matched to a gene. As DNA, the CDR3 is TGTGCCAGCAGCCAAGACCGGGACAGGGAAACTTTCTTT. This codes for CASSQDRDRETFF. Looking up the rest from reference TRBV7-9 and TRBJ1-1 gives the full variable domain: DTGVSQNPRHKITKRGQNVTFRCDPISEHNRLYWYRQTLGQGPEFLTYFQNEAQLEKSRLLSDRFSAERPKGSFSTLEIQRTEQGDSAMYLCASSQDRDRETFFGQGTRLTVV.

V and J are TRBV20-1 and TRBJ2-7; the D gene is possibly TRBD1 (5 bases). The CDR3 runs 11 residues. Germline V gene sequence: CDR1 DFQATT, CDR2 SNEGSKA (reference sequence). Trimming removed 6 bases at V and 9 bases at J, with 15 bases between. Written as DNA, the CDR3 is TGCAGTGCAAGGACACCCTCCGGGCAGTACTTC. Translation gives CSARTPSGQYF.

The genes are TRBV9 and TRBJ1-6; no clear D. CDR1 is SGDLS, CDR2 YYNGEE, per germline. Trimming pared 6 bases from V and 12 bases from J, leaving 16 bases between. CDR3 size: 13 residues. The CDR3 loop is CASNGFGLEPLHF. The DNA of the CDR3 is TGTGCCAGCAATGGGTTCGGGTTAGAACCCCTCCACTTT.

This chain links TRBV30 with TRBJ1-1; TRBD1 might be the D (5 bases). V was trimmed by 1 base and J by 0 bases, leaving 9 bases between them. The CDR3 has 14 residues. Germline loops: CDR1 GTSNPN, CDR2 SVGIG (reference sequence). CDR3 sequence: CAWSGGVLNTEAFF. In DNA, the CDR3 is TGTGCCTGGAGTGGGGGGGTTCTGAACACTGAAGCTTTCTTT.

The chain uses TRBV27 and TRBJ1-2, with D possibly TRBD1 on 5 matching bases. The V gene's germline CDR1 is MNHEY and CDR2 SMNVEV (reference sequence). The V and J ends lost 2 bases and 4 bases respectively, with 8 bases between them. The length of the CDR3 is 13 residues. The CDR3 region is CASSLQGSYGYTF. CDR3 DNA sequence: TGTGCCAGCAGTTTACAGGGATCCTATGGCTACACCTTC.

This chain uses TRBV5-1 with TRBJ1-3; 7 positions match TRBD1. This CDR3 contains 12 residues. Germline V gene lookup returns CDR1 SGHRS and CDR2 YFSETQ. V was clipped by 4 bases and J by 8 bases; unmatched bases: 3. The DNA of the CDR3 is TGCGCCAGCAGCCCCCAGGGGGACACCATATATTTT. Amino acid sequence: CASSPQGDTIYF.

This CDR3 is CASSLTDSMNTEAFF. CDR3 coding DNA: TGTGCCAGCAGCTTAACGGACAGCATGAACACTGAAGCTTTCTTT. The V call is TRBV11-2, the J call TRBJ1-1, with D possibly being TRBD1 (6 bases). V was clipped by 2 bases and J by 0 bases, with 10 bases between them. Germline CDR1 reads SGHAT; CDR2 reads FQNNGV. This CDR3 is built from 15 residues.

This rearrangement joins TRBV5-1 to TRBJ1-6; TRBD1 matches 7 bases. Germline V gene data show CDR1 as SGHRS and CDR2 as YFSETQ. V trimming: 2 bases; J trimming: 5 bases; junction bases outside the gene matches: 10. The CDR3 length is 17 residues. DNA of the CDR3: TGCGCCAGCAGCTTTTTTCAGGACAGGCCCGATAATTCACCCCTCCACTTT. This codes for CASSFFQDRPDNSPLHF. Full variable domain (rest looked up from reference TRBV5-1 and TRBJ1-6): KAGVTQTPRYLIKTRGQQVTLSCSPISGHRSVSWYQQTPGQGLQFLFEYFSETQRNKGNFPGRFSGRQFSNSRSEMNVSTLELGDSALYLCASSFFQDRPDNSPLHFGNGTRLTVT.

This chain uses TRBV5-1 with TRBJ1-1; no firm D call. Germline V CDR1 and CDR2: SGHRS, YFSETQ. The V end was cut by 0 bases, the J end by 1 base, with 10 bases between. The CDR3 is 15 amino acids. The CDR3 nucleotides are TGCGCCAGCAGCTTGGAGTCCACGGGGAACACTGAAGCTTTCTTT. This gives the protein CASSLESTGNTEAFF.

CDR3 sequence (DNA): TGTGCCAGCAGTTCTGGGGGGTTAGATACGCAGTATTTT. Translating it yields CASSSGGLDTQYF. The chain is built from TRBV12-3 or TRBV12-4 and TRBJ2-3; D possibly corresponds to TRBD2 (6 bases). The CDR3 is made up of 13 amino acids. V shed 4 bases and J shed 5 bases, with 10 bases lying between them.

The CDR3 DNA reads TGTGCCAGCAGCCAAGCTCACTCGTCATATAGCAATCAGCCCCAGCATTTT. Its protein is CASSQAHSSYSNQPQHF. The genes are TRBV4-2 and TRBJ1-5; D gene uncertain. CDR1 and CDR2 from the germline V gene are LGHNA and YNFKEQ. V dropped 1 base and J dropped 0 bases, with 13 bases sitting between them. CDR3 length equals 17 residues.

This chain links TRBV4-3 with TRBJ1-4; no reliable D call. V lost 0 bases to trimming and J lost 11 bases, with 16 bases between them. CDR1 is LGHNA and CDR2 is YSLEER in the germline V gene. This CDR3 contains 15 residues. CDR3 loop: CASSQDGQAAWKLFF. As DNA, the CDR3 is TGCGCCAGCAGCCAAGATGGGCAGGCTGCCTGGAAACTGTTTTTT.

This sequence joins TRBV7-9 and TRBJ1-3; D unresolved. This CDR3 region has 15 residues. V shed 3 bases and J shed 1 base, with 10 bases lying between them. CDR1 SEHNR and CDR2 FQNEAQ come from the germline V gene (reference sequence). CDR3 sequence: CASSLSRASGNTIYF. CDR3 coding DNA: TGTGCCAGCAGCTTGAGTAGGGCTTCTGGAAACACCATATATTTT.